These 17 T cell receptor beta chains were sequenced from one sample in a study of blood T cell repertoires in COVID-19. Sequencing used immunoSEQ multiplex PCR; TCRdb keeps in-frame clones, though not all of them. The table lists over 200,000 clones, approximately 89% of them singletons. The sample comprised PBMCs or T cells enriched from blood (not recorded which). All receptors derive from a woman aged 25-40 years who had been exposed to COVID-19.

The chain recombines TRBV5-1 with TRBJ1-3; perhaps TRBD1 as D (5 bases). The CDR3 length is 16 residues. V lost 4 bases and J lost 4, with 18 bases in between. CDR1 is SGHRS and CDR2 is YFSETQ in the germline V gene. The CDR3: CASSTTPRVAGNTIYF. CDR3 sequence (DNA): TGCGCCAGCAGCACAACCCCCAGGGTAGCCGGAAACACCATATATTTT.

The V and J genes are TRBV10-1 and TRBJ2-1, with D perhaps matching TRBD1 (5 bases). The germline V gene has CDR1 WNHNN and CDR2 SYGVQD (reference sequence). The CDR3 extends over 13 amino acids. Between the trimmed V and J ends, which lost 3 bases and 14 bases, there was a span of 17 bases. This chain's CDR3 is CASSEGSRGMKFF. The CDR3 DNA reads TGCGCCAGCAGTGAAGGGTCTAGGGGAATGAAGTTCTTC.

This chain links TRBV25-1 with TRBJ1-1; unclear D gene. Germline V CDR1 and CDR2: MGHDK, SYGVNS. This CDR3 spans 16 amino acids. Trimming took off 1 base at V and 1 base at J, with 13 bases between the two ends. The CDR3 DNA is TGTGCCAGCAGTGAATTGATAGAGGGTTCGAACACTGAAGCTTTCTTT. Translation gives CASSELIEGSNTEAFF.

The genes are TRBV6-5 and TRBJ1-1; D remains ambiguous. Per the germline V gene, CDR1 is MNHEY and CDR2 is SVGAGI. V was trimmed by 5 bases and J by 3 bases, leaving 10 bases between them. The CDR3 spans 13 residues. The CDR3 protein is CASSRGSDTEAFF. DNA of the CDR3: TGTGCCAGCAGTCGGGGTTCGGACACTGAAGCTTTCTTT.

The chain employs TRBV18 and TRBJ1-5; no clear D. The CDR3 consists of 14 residues. CDR1 and CDR2 (germline): KGHSH, LQKENI. Between the trimmed V and J ends, which lost 4 bases and 0 bases, there was a span of 7 bases. CDR3 amino acids: CASSQDFSNQPQHF. The DNA of the CDR3 is TGTGCCAGCTCACAGGACTTTAGCAATCAGCCCCAGCATTTT.

The rearrangement links TRBV4-1 to TRBJ1-2; D is uncertain. V was clipped by 0 bases and J by 4 bases, with 9 bases between them. CDR1 is MGHRA, CDR2 YSYEKL, per germline. The CDR3 is 14 residues long. CDR3 amino acids: CASSQDITVYGYTF. The CDR3 DNA reads as TGCGCCAGCAGCCAAGATATCACGGTCTATGGCTACACCTTC.

The chain joins TRBV9 to TRBJ2-1, with 9 bases fitting TRBD2. Germline V gene data show CDR1 as SGDLS and CDR2 as YYNGEE. The length of the CDR3 is 17 residues. The ends lost 0 bases at V and 3 bases at J; junction bases unmatched: 7. The CDR3 DNA is TGTGCCAGCAGCGTAGAAGGGGGGACTAGCCGCTACAATGAGCAGTTCTTC. It translates to CASSVEGGTSRYNEQFF.

The gene calls are TRBV3-1 (or the pseudogene TRBV3-2) and TRBJ1-4; D possibly corresponds to TRBD1 (5 bases). Trimming took 1 base from V and 11 from J, leaving 20 bases between them. CDR3 length: 16 amino acids. Germline V gene sequence: CDR1 LGHDT, CDR2 YNNKEL (reference sequence). CDR3 region: CASSQGLGSSGRKLFF. DNA for the CDR3: TGTGCCAGCAGCCAAGGACTAGGCTCGTCGGGGCGGAAACTGTTTTTT.

The chain joins TRBV6-1 to TRBJ1-2; 7 bases agree with TRBD1. The CDR3 consists of 14 residues. Germline CDR1 and CDR2: MNHNS and SASEGT. Unmatched junction bases numbered 8, after V lost 3 bases and J lost 7 bases. CDR3 in DNA: TGTGCCAGCAGTGAGGGGTACAGGGGTGGTGGCTACACCTTC. The encoded protein is CASSEGYRGGGYTF.

The genes are TRBV6-5 and TRBJ2-7, with D uncertain. Trimming removed 6 bases from V and 7 bases from J, with 16 bases in between. Germline values: CDR1 MNHEY, CDR2 SVGAGI. The CDR3 contains 13 residues. In DNA form, the CDR3 reads TGTGCCAGCAGGAATAGTGTTCTGAAGGAGCAGTACTTC. It translates to CASRNSVLKEQYF.

The J gene is TRBJ2-5, the V gene TRBV6-2 or TRBV6-3; D gene ambiguous. The CDR3 is 14 amino acids. Trimming took off 0 bases at V and 5 bases at J, with 10 bases between the two ends. Germline loops: CDR1 MNHEY, CDR2 SVGEGT. CDR3 nucleotides: TGTGCCAGCAGTTACTCGGGCGTAATCGAGACCCAGTACTTC. Protein product: CASSYSGVIETQYF.

The chain recombines TRBV19 with TRBJ1-4; D not resolved. The CDR3 is 18 amino acids. Germline V gives CDR1 LNHDA, CDR2 SQIVND (reference sequence). V was trimmed by 6 bases and J by 0 bases, leaving 20 bases between them. The CDR3 reads CASRTPLMEDATNEKLFF. DNA of the CDR3: TGTGCCAGTAGGACACCCCTGATGGAGGATGCAACTAATGAAAAACTGTTTTTT.

A single count supports this clone. A junction boundary mismatches the germline segment, possibly from a read error. The chain recombines TRBV11-2 with TRBJ1-2; no reliable D call. Germline loops: CDR1 SGHAT, CDR2 FQNNGV. This CDR3 has 14 amino acids. CDR3: CASRPASSKGVPYF. The CDR3 region has the DNA TGTGCCAGCAGGCCAGCCTCCTCGAAAGGAGTCCCGTACTTC.

This chain connects TRBV21-1 to TRBJ1-2; the D call TRBD1 from the table was never checked on the DNA. TRBV21-1 corresponds to a pseudogene. The CDR3 extends over 16 amino acids. This chain's CDR3 is CASSKKEGASNYGYTF. The CDR3 coding sequence is TGTGCCAGCAGCAAAAAGGAGGGGGCGTCAAACTATGGCTACACCTTC.

The chain combines TRBV18 with TRBJ2-3, with 9 bases aligning to TRBD1. CDR3 length: 15 residues. CDR1 is KGHSH, CDR2 LQKENI, per germline. J gave up 6 bases and V 6 bases, and 10 bases lay outside the gene matches. The CDR3 DNA reads as TGTGCCAGCTCTCTCAACAGGGGGCGCCGGGATACGCAGTATTTT. It is translated as CASSLNRGRRDTQYF.

This clone was seen only once. The chain combines TRBV7-9 with TRBJ1-6; 7 bases are a match to TRBD1. V dropped 6 bases and J dropped 10; count of bases not matched to a gene: 9. Germline values: CDR1 SEHNR, CDR2 FQNEAQ (reference sequence). The CDR3 extends over 14 amino acids. CDR3 nucleotides: TGTGCCAGCAGAAATACAGGGGCGGAATCACCCCTCCACTTT. Its protein is CASRNTGAESPLHF.

This chain joins TRBV6-5 and TRBJ1-1; D unclear. The CDR3 covers 15 residues. Germline V gene data show CDR1 as MNHEY and CDR2 as SVGAGI. V gave up 5 bases and J gave up 5 bases, with 18 bases separating them. CDR3: CASSPLLAGGTEAFF. The CDR3 region has the DNA TGTGCCAGCAGTCCCCTTTTGGCAGGTGGGACTGAAGCTTTCTTT.